This T cell receptor beta chain was obtained from a study of read filtering for tumor transcriptome and immune sequencing. Study information: R-ISS stage counts were 8 or 9 for I, roughly 16 for II, 7 for III. Whole-transcriptome libraries were prepared after DNase treatment.

Regarding the study as a whole: In IR-seq, single-read clonotypes were roughly 82% of clonotypes but 3% to 3.5% of reads.

Molecular barcoded adaptors covering alpha/delta and beta/gamma chains were used on around 370 ng RNA. TCRdb redid the calling of the reads with MiXCR, one entry per CDR3 protein. The profile shows roughly 41,000 distinct CDR3 sequences, about an eighth of them singletons. Every patient had bone marrow sampled while the disease was active. Ten or more counts support this clonotype. Antigen: not known. CDR1 SGHRS and CDR2 YFSETQ come from the germline V gene. V dropped 0 bases and J dropped 8 bases, with 3 bases sitting between them. The CDR3 spans 11 residues. Input material: a population of CD138-negative cells sorted from bone marrow. The receptor comes from a donor aged 40 or older with multiple myeloma. The V gene is TRBV5-1, the J gene TRBJ2-1, with unresolved D. CDR3 nucleotide sequence: TGCGCCAGCAGCTTGGTGGATGAGCAGTTCTTC. This sequence encodes CASSLVDEQFF.